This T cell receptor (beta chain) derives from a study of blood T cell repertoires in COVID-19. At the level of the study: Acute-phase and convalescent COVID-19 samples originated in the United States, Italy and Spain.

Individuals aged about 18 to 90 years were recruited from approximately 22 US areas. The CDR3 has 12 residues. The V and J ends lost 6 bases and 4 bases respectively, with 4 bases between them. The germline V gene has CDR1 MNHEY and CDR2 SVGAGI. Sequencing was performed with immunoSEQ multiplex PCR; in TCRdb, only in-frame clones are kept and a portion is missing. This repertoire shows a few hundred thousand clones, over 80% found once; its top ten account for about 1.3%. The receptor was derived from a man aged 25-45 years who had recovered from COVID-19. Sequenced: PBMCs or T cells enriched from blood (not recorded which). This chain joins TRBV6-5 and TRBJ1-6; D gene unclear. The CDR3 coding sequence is TGTGCCAGCAGGAGTTATAATTCACCCCTCCACTTT. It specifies CASRSYNSPLHF.